Below, 20 T cell receptor beta chains from the same sample are listed, as sequenced in a study of blood T cell repertoires in COVID-19. This table comes from immunoSEQ multiplex PCR, and its TCRdb copy is limited to in-frame clones, with some not included. The data show fewer than 350,000 clones, 75% to 95% seen once. The sample comprised PBMCs or T cells enriched from blood (not recorded which). These receptors all stem from a man aged 40-50 years who had been exposed to COVID-19.

The chain uses TRBV14 and TRBJ1-6; possible D gene TRBD1, 6 bases. Deletions cut 4 bases from V and 10 bases from J, with 11 bases between. Germline-derived CDR1 and CDR2 are SGHDN and FVKESK. The CDR3 length is 13 residues. The CDR3 DNA is TGTGCCAGCAGCCCTAGGACAGTCTCACCCCTCCACTTT. Translated: CASSPRTVSPLHF.

The CDR3 coding sequence is TGTGCCAGCAGCTTGAGGGGCAAGGAGGAAGCTTTCTTT. Amino acids: CASSLRGKEEAFF. The chain has TRBV5-4 and TRBJ1-1; D might be TRBD1 (5 bases). Trimming cost V 1 base and J 8 bases, with 12 bases left between them. This CDR3 spans 13 amino acids. CDR1 is SGHNT and CDR2 is YYREEE in the germline V gene (reference sequence).

This clone appeared a single time. The rearrangement links TRBV18 to TRBJ1-2, with 7 bases identical to TRBD1. Germline loops: CDR1 KGHSH, CDR2 LQKENI. V dropped 2 bases and J dropped 8; count of bases not matched to a gene: 8. This CDR3 has 14 residues. The CDR3 region has the DNA TGTGCCAGCTCACCAAGGGGGCGAGGCGACGGCTACACCTTC. This gives the protein CASSPRGRGDGYTF.

This chain uses TRBV5-1 with TRBJ2-1, with a tentative D call TRBD2 (6 bases). With 0 bases removed from V and 5 bases from J, the gap between germline ends came to 12 bases. CDR3 length: 15 amino acids. Germline V CDR1 and CDR2: SGHRS, YFSETQ. The CDR3 region is CASSLGLADHNEQFF. In DNA form, the CDR3 reads TGCGCCAGCAGCTTGGGCTTAGCGGACCACAATGAGCAGTTCTTC. The whole variable domain, remainder taken from reference TRBV5-1 and TRBJ2-1, is KAGVTQTPRYLIKTRGQQVTLSCSPISGHRSVSWYQQTPGQGLQFLFEYFSETQRNKGNFPGRFSGRQFSNSRSEMNVSTLELGDSALYLCASSLGLADHNEQFFGPGTRLTVL.

The chain recombines TRBV15 with TRBJ2-1; TRBD2 might be the D (7 bases). Germline values: CDR1 LNHNV, CDR2 YYDKDF (reference sequence). V lost 0 bases and J 12 bases, leaving 15 bases between the germline ends. This CDR3 has 14 residues. The CDR3 DNA reads TGTGCCACCAGCAGAGATGGGGGGGCTTGGGGGCAGTTCTTC. The encoded protein is CATSRDGGAWGQFF.

V and J are TRBV2 and TRBJ1-2; tentatively, D is TRBD1 (5 bases). Germline V gene sequence: CDR1 SNHLY, CDR2 FYNNEI. V was pared by 7 bases and J by 3 bases, with 15 bases between. The CDR3 totals 14 residues. Here the CDR3 reads CASNIAQGYYGYTF. Written as DNA, the CDR3 is TGTGCCAGCAATATCGCCCAGGGATACTATGGCTACACCTTC. Complete variable domain (other parts from reference TRBV2 and TRBJ1-2): EPEVTQTPSHQVTQMGQEVILRCVPISNHLYFYWYRQILGQKVEFLVSFYNNEISEKSEIFDDQFSVERPDGSNFTLKIRSTKLEDSAMYFCASNIAQGYYGYTFGSGTRLTVV.

The chain combines TRBV5-6 with TRBJ1-2; D is perhaps TRBD1 (6 bases). Trimming shortened V by 6 bases and J by 8 bases, and 29 bases separated the two germline ends. CDR3 size: 17 residues. Per germline, CDR1 SGHDT and CDR2 YYEEEE. The CDR3 DNA is TGTGCCAGCAACGCGATACGGACAGTTCTTGGTTCTCGGGGCTACACCTTC. Its translation is CASNAIRTVLGSRGYTF.

The chain has TRBV27 and TRBJ2-7, with TRBD1 as a possible D gene (6 bases). Germline lookup yields CDR1 MNHEY and CDR2 SMNVEV (reference sequence). V lost 8 bases to trimming and J lost 3 bases, with 17 bases between them. The CDR3 totals 14 residues. The CDR3 reads CASAQGSDHYEQYF. CDR3 DNA: TGTGCCAGCGCACAGGGCAGTGACCACTACGAGCAGTACTTC.

The chain has TRBV7-9 and TRBJ2-7; tentative D call: TRBD1 (5 bases). Germline CDR1 SEHNR, CDR2 FQNEAQ (reference sequence). The CDR3 covers 15 residues. V dropped 5 bases and J dropped 4 bases, with 18 bases sitting between them. CDR3 bases: TGTGCCAGCAGCCCCGACAGAGCTAGTCGGTACGAGCAGTACTTC. The encoded protein is CASSPDRASRYEQYF.

This rearrangement joins TRBV7-9 to TRBJ2-3, with 13 positions matching TRBD2. The CDR3 totals 16 residues. Looked up from germline, CDR1 is SEHNR and CDR2 is FQNEAQ (reference sequence). J lost 4 bases, V lost 3 bases, and 4 bases had no gene match. The CDR3 region is CASSFGLAGAPDTQYF. CDR3 nucleotides: TGTGCCAGCAGCTTCGGACTAGCGGGAGCCCCAGATACGCAGTATTTT.

The rearrangement links TRBV28 to TRBJ1-1; TRBD1 agrees at 10 bases. V was pared by 5 bases and J by 5 bases, with 5 bases of the junction left unmatched. Germline V CDR1 and CDR2: MDHEN, SYDVKM. The CDR3 contains 14 residues. The CDR3 nucleotides read TGTGCCAGCAGTCCGACAGGGGGCGGGACTGAAGCTTTCTTT. It is translated as CASSPTGGGTEAFF.

V usage is TRBV15 and J usage is TRBJ1-2; D remains ambiguous. The CDR3 totals 12 residues. V shed 0 bases and J shed 7 bases, with 6 bases lying between them. Per germline, CDR1 LNHNV and CDR2 YYDKDF (reference sequence). In nucleotides, the CDR3 is TGTGCCACCAGCAGAGATTTCTCTGGCTACACCTTC. It specifies CATSRDFSGYTF.

The rearrangement joins TRBV18 to TRBJ1-2, with a tentative D call TRBD1 (6 bases). The V gene's germline CDR1 is KGHSH and CDR2 LQKENI. The CDR3 has 13 amino acids. Trimming took 3 bases from V and 3 from J, leaving 8 bases between them. CDR3 nucleotide sequence: TGTGCCAGCTCACCCCCAGGGGACTATGGCTACACCTTC. The encoded protein is CASSPPGDYGYTF.

This clone was seen more than once but under ten times. The CDR3 DNA is TGTGCCAGCAGCTTCCGACAGGGGGACACCGGGGAGCTGTTTTTT. This gives the protein CASSFRQGDTGELFF. J is TRBJ2-2 and V is TRBV7-8, with 9 bases lining up with TRBD1. CDR3 size: 15 residues. The J segment lost 3 bases and the V segment lost 3 bases, leaving 2 bases of the junction unmatched. CDR1 SGHVS and CDR2 FQNEAQ come from the germline V gene. Together with reference TRBV7-8 and TRBJ2-2, the CDR3 gives the full variable domain: GAGVSQSPRYKVAKRGQDVALRCDPISGHVSLFWYQQALGQGPEFLTYFQNEAQLDKSGLPSDRFFAERPEGSVSTLKIQRTQQEDSAVYLCASSFRQGDTGELFFGEGSRLTVL.

The rearrangement joins TRBV11-2 to TRBJ2-2, with D possibly TRBD2 on 5 matching bases. Trimming took 3 bases from V and 5 from J, leaving 16 bases between them. The CDR3 contains 16 residues. Germline values: CDR1 SGHAT, CDR2 FQNNGV. The chain's CDR3 is CASSFRASTGTGELFF. The CDR3 DNA reads TGTGCCAGCAGCTTTAGGGCATCAACGGGAACCGGGGAGCTGTTTTTT.

The V and J genes are TRBV15 and TRBJ1-5, with D possibly being TRBD1 (6 bases). Germline V gene sequence: CDR1 LNHNV, CDR2 YYDKDF (reference sequence). The CDR3 runs 15 residues. Trimming stripped 3 bases from V and 5 bases from J, with 14 bases between. CDR3 amino acids: CATSRGGRGDQPQHF. The CDR3 bases are TGTGCCACCAGCAGGGGCGGCAGGGGTGATCAGCCCCAGCATTTT.

The gene calls are TRBV18 and TRBJ1-2; tentative D call: TRBD1 (6 bases). The V end was cut by 2 bases, the J end by 0 bases, with 13 bases between. Germline V gene lookup returns CDR1 KGHSH and CDR2 LQKENI. CDR3 size: 16 residues. CDR3 loop: CASSPSRDISNYGYTF. The CDR3 DNA is TGTGCCAGCTCACCATCCCGGGACATCTCTAACTATGGCTACACCTTC.

The chain joins TRBV27 to TRBJ2-5; D is unresolved. V dropped 4 bases and J dropped 3 bases, with 9 bases sitting between them. The CDR3 totals 13 residues. The germline V gene encodes CDR1 MNHEY and CDR2 SMNVEV (reference sequence). This chain's CDR3 is CASSYDSEETQYF. The CDR3 DNA reads as TGTGCCAGCAGTTATGACTCAGAAGAGACCCAGTACTTC.

There are a few counts of this clone. The chain recombines TRBV18 with TRBJ1-2; the match to TRBD1 covers 7 bases. The junction had 3 bases not matched to a gene; V was cut back by 6 bases and J by 2 bases. The CDR3 sequence is 13 residues long. The germline gives CDR1 KGHSH, CDR2 LQKENI. The CDR3 DNA is TGTGCCAGCTCGACAGGGACGAACTATGGCTACACCTTC. Protein: CASSTGTNYGYTF.

This clone has only one observation. The chain couples TRBV27 to TRBJ1-2; D is possibly TRBD1 (6 bases). From germline, CDR1 is MNHEY and CDR2 SMNVEV (reference sequence). Trimming shortened V by 6 bases and J by 2 bases, and 16 bases separated the two germline ends. The CDR3 is made up of 15 amino acids. The CDR3 region is CASRHIRDTNYGYTF. In DNA form, the CDR3 reads TGTGCCAGCAGGCATATTCGGGACACCAACTATGGCTACACCTTC.